The 8 T cell receptor beta chains below were found in one sample sequenced in a study of molecular identifiers for immune sequencing clone quantification. In TCRdb, the PCR reads were re-called with MiXCR into one record per CDR3 protein. The sample lists hundreds of thousands of distinct CDR3 sequences, 25% occurring once. The sample was naive CD8+ T cells from blood, with Jurkat cell RNA spiked in. Subset specified: FACS-sorted CD8+CD4-CCR7+CD45RA+ naive T cells. The receptors shown here come from a human donor in good health. Some libraries in this study had Jurkat cell RNA spiked in.

This clonotype was detected ten times or more. The chain carries TRBV29-1 and TRBJ2-5; TRBD2 is a possible D gene (5 bases). CDR1 and CDR2 from the germline V gene are SQVTM and ANQGSEA. V lost 4 bases and J lost 4, with 16 bases in between. This CDR3 has 14 residues. The CDR3 region has the DNA TGCAGCGTTGCAGGTAGATTAGAGGGAGAGACCCAGTACTTC. Translation: CSVAGRLEGETQYF.

This clonotype was counted only a few times. The chain links TRBV12-3 or TRBV12-4 to TRBJ2-1; 9 bases are shared with TRBD2. V gave up 0 bases and J gave up 7 bases; unmatched junction bases: 10. CDR3 size: 17 residues. The chain's CDR3 is CASSLAKPGTSRNEQFF. In DNA, the CDR3 is TGTGCCAGCAGTTTAGCCAAACCCGGGACTAGCCGTAATGAGCAGTTCTTC.

This clonotype was counted only a few times. CDR3 nucleotide sequence: TGTGCCTGGTTGACAGGGAAAGAGACCCAGTACTTC. Translating it yields CAWLTGKETQYF. This chain connects TRBV30 to TRBJ2-5, with 7 bases that match TRBD1. The germline V gene has CDR1 GTSNPN and CDR2 SVGIG (reference sequence). Trimming at V came to 5 bases and at J to 3 bases, leaving 3 bases not matched to a gene. CDR3 length: 12 residues.

This clonotype came up many times. J is TRBJ2-7 and V is TRBV4-3; D uncertain. The CDR3 contains 15 residues. Looked up from germline, CDR1 is LGHNA and CDR2 is YSLEER. Trimming shortened V by 0 bases and J by 3 bases, and 12 bases separated the two germline ends. As DNA, the CDR3 is TGCGCCAGCAGCCAAGAATATGGAATGAGCTACGAGCAGTACTTC. Its translation is CASSQEYGMSYEQYF.

This clonotype was counted between two and nine times. The rearrangement uses TRBV9 and TRBJ2-1, with 7 bases fitting TRBD2. CDR1 and CDR2 (germline): SGDLS, YYNGEE. The CDR3 runs to 16 residues. J lost 6 bases, V lost 4 bases, and 13 bases had no gene match. CDR3 residues: CASSLTSLSGGNEQFF. CDR3 sequence (DNA): TGTGCCAGCAGCCTAACCTCCCTTTCGGGGGGCAATGAGCAGTTCTTC.

This clonotype was counted many times. This sequence joins TRBV13 and TRBJ2-3; 7 bases line up with TRBD1. V lost 5 bases and J lost 2; bases outside the gene matches: 13. Germline V gives CDR1 PRHDT, CDR2 FYEKMQ (reference sequence). This CDR3 has 17 residues. CDR3 loop: CASSPSPWTGPTDTQYF. Written as DNA, the CDR3 is TGTGCCAGCAGCCCTAGTCCGTGGACAGGACCCACAGATACGCAGTATTTT.

This chain connects TRBV28 to TRBJ2-7; 7 bases map to TRBD1. Per the germline V gene, CDR1 is MDHEN and CDR2 is SYDVKM. The V segment lost 6 bases and the J segment 0 bases; nucleotides outside the gene matches: 14. The CDR3 length is 17 residues. The CDR3 is CASRSGTAVFSSYEQYF. The DNA for the CDR3 is TGTGCCAGCAGGTCCGGGACAGCCGTTTTTAGCTCCTACGAGCAGTACTTC.

This clonotype was observed a few times. The chain employs TRBV4-3 and TRBJ1-4, with D unresolved. V lost 4 bases and J lost 0, with 9 bases in between. This CDR3 has 15 residues. Germline V gene sequence: CDR1 LGHNA, CDR2 YSLEER. CDR3 nucleotide sequence: TGCGCCAGCAGCCTTGACGGAACAACTAATGAAAAACTGTTTTTT. It encodes CASSLDGTTNEKLFF.